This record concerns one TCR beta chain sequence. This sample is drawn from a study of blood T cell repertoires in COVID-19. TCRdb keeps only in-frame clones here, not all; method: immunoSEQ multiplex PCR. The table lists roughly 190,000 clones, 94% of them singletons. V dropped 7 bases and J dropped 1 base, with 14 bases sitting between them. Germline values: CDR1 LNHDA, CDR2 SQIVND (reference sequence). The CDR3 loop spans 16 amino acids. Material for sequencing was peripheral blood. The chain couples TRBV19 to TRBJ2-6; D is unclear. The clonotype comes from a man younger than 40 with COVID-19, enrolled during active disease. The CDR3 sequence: CASTPLFRSGANVLTF. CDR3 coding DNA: TGTGCCAGTACCCCCCTGTTCCGTTCTGGGGCCAACGTCCTGACTTTC.